This entry lists 32 T cell receptor beta chains sequenced from one sample in a study of beta chain features in type 1 diabetes. Sequencing targeted expressed TCRB transcripts, as all isolated RNA had been reverse transcribed. Sequencing used immunoSEQ multiplex PCR; TCRdb keeps in-frame clones, though not all of them. The sample lists 350,000 to 450,000 clones, more than 12% occurring once. Sequenced material: naive CD4+ T cells from blood. Receptors were obtained from a young woman in good health.

This clone was observed a few times. The V call is TRBV30, the J call TRBJ1-5; the D is unclear. The CDR3 loop spans 13 amino acids. Germline CDR1 and CDR2: GTSNPN and SVGIG (reference sequence). The V end lost 5 bases, the J end lost 2 bases, and 10 bases lay between the germline ends. The CDR3 region is CAWGPRRNQPQHF. The DNA for the CDR3 is TGTGCCTGGGGCCCGCGGCGCAATCAGCCCCAGCATTTT.

This clone was observed a few times. The V and J genes are TRBV30 and TRBJ1-5, with 7 bases that match TRBD1. J lost 4 bases, V lost 4 bases, and 10 bases had no gene match. CDR1 is GTSNPN and CDR2 is SVGIG in the germline V gene (reference sequence). The CDR3 totals 15 residues. CDR3 in amino acids: CAWTGQGVSNQPQHF. The CDR3 region has the DNA TGTGCCTGGACCGGCCAGGGGGTCAGTAATCAGCCCCAGCATTTT. The full variable domain, completed using reference TRBV30 and TRBJ1-5, is SQTIHQWPATLVQPVGSPLSLECTVEGTSNPNLYWYRQAAGRGLQLLFYSVGIGQISSEVPQNLSASRPQDRQFILSSKKLLLSDSGFYLCAWTGQGVSNQPQHFGDGTRLSIL.

The rearrangement uses TRBV25-1 and TRBJ2-6; 10 bases are a match to TRBD2. The CDR3 is 18 amino acids. V was pared by 1 base and J by 1 base, with 4 bases of the junction left unmatched. Germline-derived CDR1 and CDR2 are MGHDK and SYGVNS. CDR3 coding DNA: TGTGCCAGCAGTGAATTAGCGGGAGGACTTTCTGGGGCCAACGTCCTGACTTTC. It codes for CASSELAGGLSGANVLTF.

The chain joins TRBV9 to TRBJ2-3, with 15 positions matching TRBD2. Per germline, CDR1 SGDLS and CDR2 YYNGEE. V lost 4 bases and J lost 5; bases outside the gene matches: 8. CDR3 length: 17 residues. The CDR3 loop is CASSFGTSGRRVDTQYF. DNA for the CDR3: TGTGCCAGCAGCTTCGGGACTAGCGGGAGGAGAGTAGATACGCAGTATTTT.

This chain connects TRBV13 to TRBJ2-2; possible D gene TRBD2, 5 bases. The CDR3 is made up of 15 amino acids. The germline V gene encodes CDR1 PRHDT and CDR2 FYEKMQ (reference sequence). V lost 4 bases to trimming and J lost 11 bases, with 20 bases between them. The CDR3: CASSSLAGGLRELFF. The DNA for the CDR3 is TGTGCCAGCAGCTCCCTGGCGGGTGGCCTGCGCGAGCTGTTTTTT.

This chain connects TRBV10-3 to TRBJ1-1; D is ambiguous. V gave up 6 bases and J gave up 3 bases, with 11 bases separating them. CDR1 and CDR2 from the germline V gene are ENHRY and SYGVKD. This CDR3 comprises 13 residues. CDR3 loop: CAISTSGDTEAFF. As DNA, the CDR3 is TGTGCCATCAGCACCAGCGGGGACACTGAAGCTTTCTTT.

The chain is built from TRBV7-9 and TRBJ1-1; D not resolved. The ends were cut back, 8 bases at V and 0 bases at J, with 7 bases in the middle. The CDR3 is 12 amino acids. The germline CDR1 and CDR2 sequences are SEHNR and FQNEAQ (reference sequence). This CDR3 is CASFRVNTEAFF. CDR3 DNA sequence: TGTGCCAGCTTTCGGGTGAACACTGAAGCTTTCTTT.

The chain employs TRBV4-3 and TRBJ1-3; D remains unclear. Germline values: CDR1 LGHNA, CDR2 YSLEER. The CDR3 has 16 amino acids. V lost 1 base and J lost 0, with 10 bases in between. Here the CDR3 DNA reads TGCGCCAGCAGCCAAGGGGCCCGTACCTCTGGAAACACCATATATTTT. It encodes CASSQGARTSGNTIYF.

The chain couples TRBV28 to TRBJ2-1, with 16 nucleotides matching TRBD2. From germline, CDR1 is MDHEN and CDR2 SYDVKM. CDR3 length: 16 residues. V shed 5 bases and J 9 bases; nucleotides not matched to a gene: 7. As DNA, the CDR3 is TGTGCCAGCAGTGCCGGGACTAGCGGGAGGGCAGCTGAGCAGTTCTTC. Amino acids: CASSAGTSGRAAEQFF.

The V gene is TRBV9, the J gene TRBJ1-5, with unresolved D. Germline V gene lookup returns CDR1 SGDLS and CDR2 YYNGEE. V lost 0 bases, J lost 5 bases, and 6 bases lay in between. This CDR3 has 13 amino acids. The CDR3 spells CASSVVPDQPQHF. The CDR3 region has the DNA TGTGCCAGCAGCGTAGTGCCAGATCAGCCCCAGCATTTT.

V gene TRBV7-3 combines with J gene TRBJ2-3, with TRBD1 matching 8 bases. Germline V gene lookup returns CDR1 SGHTA and CDR2 FQGTGA. This CDR3 region has 16 residues. V was pared by 2 bases and J by 6 bases, with 10 bases of the junction left unmatched. CDR3 protein: CASSLLGQGFLDTQYF. In nucleotides, the CDR3 is TGTGCCAGCAGCTTATTAGGACAGGGTTTTCTTGATACGCAGTATTTT.

In the case of this clone: Other nucleotide sequences from this sample produce the same CDR3. The chain carries TRBV5-1 and TRBJ2-1, with 13 bases matching TRBD2. Trimming cost V 4 bases and J 6 bases; bases outside gene matches: 4. CDR3 length: 15 residues. Germline V lookup: CDR1 SGHRS, CDR2 YFSETQ. In DNA form, the CDR3 reads TGCGCCAGCAGCCTAGGACTAGCGGGAGCCAATGAGCAGTTCTTC. It specifies CASSLGLAGANEQFF.

There are a few counts of this clone. The chain employs TRBV9 and TRBJ2-5; 7 bases match TRBD1. The germline V gene encodes CDR1 SGDLS and CDR2 YYNGEE. Trimming at V came to 4 bases and at J to 7 bases, leaving 13 bases not matched to a gene. The CDR3 has 15 residues. The CDR3 sequence is CASSSTGTAFGTQYF. The CDR3 DNA reads as TGTGCCAGCAGCTCAACCGGGACAGCATTTGGGACCCAGTACTTC.

This clone has just a few counts. CDR3 nucleotides: TGTGCCAGCAGCCACGCTAGGGACACGAACACCGGGGAGCTGTTTTTT. Translated, it gives CASSHARDTNTGELFF. The chain recombines TRBV5-4 with TRBJ2-2; a possible D gene is TRBD1 (6 bases). Germline V lookup: CDR1 SGHNT, CDR2 YYREEE (reference sequence). Trimming shortened V by 4 bases and J by 0 bases, and 13 bases separated the two germline ends. This CDR3 comprises 16 residues.

There are a few counts of this clone. The rearrangement uses TRBV6-4 and TRBJ2-5, with a tentative D call TRBD1 (6 bases). Trimming removed 4 bases from V and 3 bases from J, with 9 bases in between. The CDR3 is 13 amino acids. CDR1 is MRHNA, CDR2 SNTAGT, per germline. This CDR3 reads CASSAGTKETQYF. Written as DNA, the CDR3 is TGTGCCAGCAGTGCGGGGACAAAAGAGACCCAGTACTTC.

The J gene is TRBJ2-2, the V gene TRBV9; 8 bases are a match to TRBD2. Germline CDR1 reads SGDLS; CDR2 reads YYNGEE. The V segment lost 1 base and the J segment 3 bases; nucleotides outside the gene matches: 2. The CDR3 extends over 15 amino acids. CDR3 sequence reads: CASSVREGYTGELFF. CDR3 bases: TGTGCCAGCAGCGTACGGGAGGGGTACACCGGGGAGCTGTTTTTT.

The chain combines TRBV7-2 with TRBJ2-7; TRBD1 is a possible D gene (6 bases). V was trimmed by 4 bases and J by 7 bases, leaving 8 bases between them. In germline, CDR1 is SGHTA, CDR2 FQGNSA. The CDR3 has 11 residues. CDR3 residues: CASSYTGEQYF. CDR3 DNA: TGTGCCAGCAGCTATACAGGGGAGCAGTACTTC.

V is TRBV7-2 and J is TRBJ2-7; D perhaps matches TRBD1 (5 bases). Germline V gives CDR1 SGHTA, CDR2 FQGNSA. This CDR3 has 14 amino acids. Trimming left V 1 base short and J 3 bases short, with 10 bases between. The DNA of the CDR3 is TGTGCCAGCAGCTTAGGACCAGGGAACTACGAGCAGTACTTC. Amino acids: CASSLGPGNYEQYF.

This clone occurred a few times. This chain joins TRBV30 and TRBJ1-2, with D perhaps matching TRBD1 (5 bases). The CDR3 loop spans 13 amino acids. V was pared by 0 bases and J by 14 bases, with 19 bases between. Per the germline V gene, CDR1 is GTSNPN and CDR2 is SVGIG (reference sequence). The CDR3 DNA reads TGTGCCTGGAGTGTACTAACCGGGCAGGGAATGACCTTC. This gives the protein CAWSVLTGQGMTF.

This clone has a handful of counts. The V gene is TRBV5-4, the J gene TRBJ1-1; D might be TRBD1 (5 bases). The germline V gene encodes CDR1 SGHNT and CDR2 YYREEE (reference sequence). With 0 bases removed from V and 3 bases from J, the gap between germline ends came to 9 bases. The CDR3 extends over 14 amino acids. The CDR3 is CASSLAGEDTEAFF. The DNA of the CDR3 is TGTGCCAGCAGCTTGGCGGGGGAGGACACTGAAGCTTTCTTT.

The gene calls are TRBV27 and TRBJ2-3; the match to TRBD2 covers 10 bases. Trimming removed 7 bases from V and 4 bases from J; junction bases left unmatched: 8. The germline gives CDR1 MNHEY, CDR2 SMNVEV (reference sequence). The CDR3 sequence is 15 residues long. The CDR3 coding sequence is TGTGCCAGCAAATTTCTAGCGGGAGCCCCAGATACGCAGTATTTT. Residues: CASKFLAGAPDTQYF.

The table lists this clone with a few counts. The sample has other DNA sequences that encode this CDR3 too. The J gene is TRBJ1-3, the V gene TRBV30; no reliable D call. V lost 5 bases and J lost 3, with 5 bases in between. Germline CDR1 GTSNPN, CDR2 SVGIG (reference sequence). CDR3 size: 11 residues. Here the CDR3 DNA reads TGTGCCTGGGGAGGTGGAAACACCATATATTTT. Translation gives CAWGGGNTIYF.

The chain couples TRBV7-6 to TRBJ1-2, with D uncertain. The CDR3 loop spans 15 amino acids. V shed 5 bases and J shed 4 bases, with 17 bases lying between them. Germline V gene lookup returns CDR1 SGHVS and CDR2 FNYEAQ. The CDR3 bases are TGTGCCAGCAGCCCCGACCGGTCCGGGATCTATGGCTACACCTTC. Protein: CASSPDRSGIYGYTF.

This clone was counted between two and nine times. Other nucleotide sequences from this sample produce the same CDR3. V gene TRBV5-6 combines with J gene TRBJ1-5; 8 bases are shared with TRBD1. V gave up 2 bases and J gave up 4 bases; unmatched junction bases: 5. Germline V gene lookup returns CDR1 SGHDT and CDR2 YYEEEE. The CDR3 covers 15 residues. The CDR3 DNA reads as TGTGCCAGCAGCTTATACAGGGGGGGAAATCAGCCCCAGCATTTT. Encoded protein: CASSLYRGGNQPQHF.

This clone was counted between two and nine times. This CDR3 is CSVVTSGPYEQYF. The CDR3 nucleotides read TGCAGCGTTGTTACTAGCGGACCCTACGAGCAGTACTTC. The chain couples TRBV29-1 to TRBJ2-7; 8 bases line up with TRBD2. Germline CDR1 and CDR2: SQVTM and ANQGSEA. This CDR3 contains 13 residues. V shed 4 bases, J shed 2 bases, and the junction held 4 bases outside the gene matches.

V usage is TRBV29-1 and J usage is TRBJ2-1, with TRBD2 identical over 8 bases. The CDR3 extends over 15 amino acids. With V trimmed by 3 bases and J by 9 bases, 13 bases remained unmatched. Germline CDR1 SQVTM, CDR2 ANQGSEA. The CDR3 region has the DNA TGCAGCGTTGATTTTCTGGCGGGAGGTGGTAGTGAGCAGTTCTTC. Translating it yields CSVDFLAGGGSEQFF.

Here the CDR3 reads CASRTSGVHPGELFF. The CDR3 DNA reads TGTGCCAGCAGAACCTCGGGGGTACACCCCGGGGAGCTGTTTTTT. The chain couples TRBV28 to TRBJ2-2; weak D call: TRBD2 (6 bases). The CDR3 is 15 residues long. The germline CDR1 and CDR2 sequences are MDHEN and SYDVKM. Trimming shortened V by 6 bases and J by 6 bases, and 17 bases separated the two germline ends.

This clone was found a few times. The chain is built from TRBV30 and TRBJ2-7; a weak D match, TRBD2 (7 bases). Trimming removed 0 bases from V and 3 bases from J, with 21 bases in between. Germline CDR1 and CDR2: GTSNPN and SVGIG (reference sequence). CDR3 length: 17 amino acids. The CDR3 protein is CAWSVWGGPGAGYEQYF. Written as DNA, the CDR3 is TGTGCCTGGAGTGTATGGGGGGGCCCGGGGGCCGGCTACGAGCAGTACTTC. Together with reference TRBV30 and TRBJ2-7, the CDR3 gives the full variable domain: SQTIHQWPATLVQPVGSPLSLECTVEGTSNPNLYWYRQAAGRGLQLLFYSVGIGQISSEVPQNLSASRPQDRQFILSSKKLLLSDSGFYLCAWSVWGGPGAGYEQYFGPGTRLTVT.

This clone was detected only a few times. At one of its ends the junction is not consistent with the germline gene, which may arise from a read error. The chain combines TRBV10-3 with TRBJ1-5; possibly TRBD1 for D (5 bases). The CDR3 has 13 amino acids. The germline gives CDR1 ENHRY, CDR2 SYGVKD. In nucleotides, the CDR3 is TGTGCCAGCAGTAGGGGTAACAATCAGCCCCAGCATTTT. Amino acids: CASSRGNNQPQHF.

J is TRBJ1-5 and V is TRBV7-9; weak D call: TRBD1 (6 bases). Trimming took off 5 bases at V and 0 bases at J, with 11 bases between the two ends. This CDR3 comprises 15 residues. Germline V gene lookup returns CDR1 SEHNR and CDR2 FQNEAQ (reference sequence). This chain's CDR3 is CASSLGQYSNQPQHF. DNA for the CDR3: TGTGCCAGCAGCCTAGGACAGTATAGCAATCAGCCCCAGCATTTT.

This chain connects TRBV5-1 to TRBJ1-5, with TRBD1 matching 10 bases. Unmatched junction bases numbered 10, after V lost 4 bases and J lost 6 bases. Per germline, CDR1 SGHRS and CDR2 YFSETQ. The CDR3 extends over 16 amino acids. CDR3 sequence reads: CASSPLGTGDAQPQHF. DNA of the CDR3: TGCGCCAGCAGCCCCCTTGGGACAGGGGATGCTCAGCCCCAGCATTTT.

There are a few counts of this clone. This rearrangement joins TRBV19 to TRBJ1-5; the D is unclear. Germline-derived CDR1 and CDR2 are LNHDA and SQIVND (reference sequence). CDR3 length: 18 residues. Deletions cut 5 bases from V and 0 bases from J, with 20 bases between. The CDR3 here is CASSLLLVADFSNQPQHF. CDR3 coding DNA: TGTGCCAGTAGTCTCTTACTAGTGGCAGACTTTAGCAATCAGCCCCAGCATTTT.